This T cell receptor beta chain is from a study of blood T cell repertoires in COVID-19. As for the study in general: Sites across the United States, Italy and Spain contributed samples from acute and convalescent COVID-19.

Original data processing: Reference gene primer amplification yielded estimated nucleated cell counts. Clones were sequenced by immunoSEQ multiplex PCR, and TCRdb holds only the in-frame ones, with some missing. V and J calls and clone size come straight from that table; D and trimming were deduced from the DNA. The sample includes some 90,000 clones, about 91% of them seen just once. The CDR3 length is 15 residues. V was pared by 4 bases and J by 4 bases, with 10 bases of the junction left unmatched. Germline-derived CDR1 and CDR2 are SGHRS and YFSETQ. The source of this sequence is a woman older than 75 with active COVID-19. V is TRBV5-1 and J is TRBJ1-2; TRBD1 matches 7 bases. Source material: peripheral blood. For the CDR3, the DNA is TGCGCCAGCAGCCCACTTATGACAGGGCCCTATGGCTACACCTTC. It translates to CASSPLMTGPYGYTF.